Presented here are 6 T cell receptor beta chains from one specimen sequenced in a study of Graves' ophthalmopathy and Graves' hyperthyroidism. TCR beta CDR3 regions were amplified from RNA transcripts. First-round RT-PCR used HTBI primers; second-round multiplex PCR followed. TCRdb re-called the multiplex PCR reads with MiXCR, one entry per CDR3 protein. Seen here are roughly 480,000 distinct CDR3 sequences, approximately 15% observed once, and the top ten hold more than 8.5%. Sequences were obtained from blood. The origin of the receptors is a woman under 40 with Graves' ophthalmopathy.

This clonotype was detected once. The gene calls are TRBV5-1 and TRBJ2-2; TRBD1 matches 7 bases. Germline CDR1 reads SGHRS; CDR2 reads YFSETQ. The CDR3 is made up of 16 amino acids. V lost 4 bases, J lost 0 bases, and 6 bases stayed unmatched. CDR3 protein: CASSITGTANTGELFF. The CDR3 DNA reads TGCGCCAGCAGCATAACCGGGACAGCGAACACCGGGGAGCTGTTTTTT.

This clonotype was counted at least ten times. The rearrangement links TRBV15 to TRBJ2-7; D possibly corresponds to TRBD2 (6 bases). Germline V gene sequence: CDR1 LNHNV, CDR2 YYDKDF (reference sequence). V was trimmed by 4 bases and J by 6 bases, leaving 13 bases between them. This CDR3 has 13 residues. The DNA of the CDR3 is TGTGCCACCAGCAATCAGCGGGTAGCCGAGCAGTACTTC. It specifies CATSNQRVAEQYF.

The table lists this clonotype with many counts. This chain uses TRBV12-3 or TRBV12-4 with TRBJ2-7; 8 bases align to TRBD2. With V trimmed by 5 bases and J by 1 base, 7 bases remained unmatched. CDR3 length equals 15 residues. CDR3 DNA: TGTGCCAGCAGTCTCAGCGGGAGAGGATCCTACGAGCAGTACTTC. Translation: CASSLSGRGSYEQYF.

This clonotype showed up just a few times. CDR3: CSVTGQETQYF. The CDR3 DNA reads TGCAGTGTGACAGGCCAAGAGACCCAGTACTTC. The chain uses TRBV20-1 and TRBJ2-5, with D maybe TRBD1 (6 bases). Trimming cost V 7 bases and J 1 base, with 7 bases left between them. Germline lookup yields CDR1 DFQATT and CDR2 SNEGSKA (reference sequence). The CDR3 has 11 amino acids.

Only a few counts were recorded for this clonotype. Relative to the germline gene, one junction end is altered; a read error may explain this. The V and J genes are TRBV6-5 and TRBJ2-2; tentative D call: TRBD2 (6 bases). The CDR3 is made up of 12 amino acids. Germline V gives CDR1 MNHEY, CDR2 SVGAGI. Written as DNA, the CDR3 is TGTGCCAGCAGTTACCGTGCCGGGGGGCTGTTTTTT. The encoded protein is CASSYRAGGLFF.

J is TRBJ1-5 and V is TRBV2; D gene ambiguous. CDR1 and CDR2 from the germline V gene are SNHLY and FYNNEI. Trimming cost V 7 bases and J 0 bases, with 13 bases left between them. The CDR3 contains 15 residues. The CDR3 is CASNPGLYSNQPQHF. The CDR3 DNA follows: TGTGCCAGCAATCCAGGATTATATAGCAATCAGCCCCAGCATTTT.